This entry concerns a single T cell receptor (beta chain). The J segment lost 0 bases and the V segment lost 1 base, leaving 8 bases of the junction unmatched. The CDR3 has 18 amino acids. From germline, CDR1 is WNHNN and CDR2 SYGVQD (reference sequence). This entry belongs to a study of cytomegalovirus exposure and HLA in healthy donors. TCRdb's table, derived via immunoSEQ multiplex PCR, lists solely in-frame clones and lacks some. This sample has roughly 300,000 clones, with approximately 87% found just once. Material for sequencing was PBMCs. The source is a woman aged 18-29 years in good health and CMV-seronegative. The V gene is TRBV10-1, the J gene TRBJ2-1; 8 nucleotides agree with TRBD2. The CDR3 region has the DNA TGCGCCAGCAGTGAGTTTCCTACTAGCGGAAGCTCCTACAATGAGCAGTTCTTC. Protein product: CASSEFPTSGSSYNEQFF.